The rows below give T cell receptor beta chains drawn from one sample of a study of response to subunit inactivated influenza vaccine. Via MiXCR, TCRdb re-called the RT-PCR reads, giving one row per CDR3 protein. The table shows about 570,000 distinct CDR3 sequences, with roughly 10% occurring only once. The input for sequencing was PBMCs from blood, taken on the day of vaccination. The receptor source for this set is a man aged 50 to 59 who received an inactivated influenza vaccine. The CDR3 runs from the conserved cysteine through the conserved F or W. The D gene is left open where the match is weak. Clone size appears in some rows only: once, few, many, or a class for an expanded clone.

>.|TRBJ2-7|.|TRBV14
TGTGCCAGCAGCCAAGATAGGTGGGGACCTTCCTACGAGCAGTACTTC
CASSQDRWGPSYEQYF
>few|TRBJ1-6|.|TRBV27
TGTGCCAGCAGTTTATTCCCTAAGCCGGGACAAGATAATTCACCCCTCCACTTT
CASSLFPKPGQDNSPLHF
>.|TRBJ2-3|TRBD1|TRBV12-3/TRBV12-4
TGTGCCAGCAGTCTTAGGGACAGGACGAGCACAGATACGCAGTATTTT
CASSLRDRTSTDTQYF
>few|TRBJ2-1|.|TRBV5-1
TGCGCCAGCAGCTTGGAAGGCCCCCATGAGCAGTTCTTC
CASSLEGPHEQFF
>.|TRBJ1-1|.|TRBV10-1
TGCGCCAGCAAAGAACAGATCAACACTGAAGCTTTCTTT
CASKEQINTEAFF
>.|TRBJ1-2|TRBD1|TRBV20-1
TGCAGTGCATGGGGACAGTCCATCAACTATGGCTACACCTTC
CSAWGQSINYGYTF
>.|TRBJ2-5|.|TRBV20-1
TGCAGTGCAGCCCTTTTGGGACAAGAGACCCAGTACTTC
CSAALLGQETQYF
>many|TRBJ1-5|TRBD1|TRBV4-2
TGTGCCAGCAGCCAAGATGGACAGGACAATCAGCCCCAGCATTTT
CASSQDGQDNQPQHF
>.|TRBJ2-3|TRBD1|TRBV2
TGTGCCAGCAGTACTTTGACAGGGGGCAAAAGCACAGATACGCAGTATTTT
CASSTLTGGKSTDTQYF
>many|TRBJ2-3|TRBD2|TRBV12-3/TRBV12-4
TGTGCCAGCAGTTCCGGACTAGCCACAGATACGCAGTATTTT
CASSSGLATDTQYF
>many|TRBJ1-2|.|TRBV4-2
TGTGCCAGCACCCCCGACGCCAAGACTAACTATGGCTACACCTTC
CASTPDAKTNYGYTF
>few|TRBJ2-7|TRBD1|TRBV20-1
TGCAGTGCTAAAAATGACAGGGCTAGGTACGAGCAGTACTTC
CSAKNDRARYEQYF
>few|TRBJ2-4|TRBD2|TRBV20-1
TGCAGTTCAACCAGAGGACTAGCGGGAGGTCCCACCAAAAACATTCAGTACTTC
CSSTRGLAGGPTKNIQYF
>.|TRBJ2-1|.|TRBV6-1
TGTGCCAGCAAAAAGGCACCGGAACCCTACAATGAGCAGTTCTTC
CASKKAPEPYNEQFF
>many|TRBJ2-1|TRBD2|TRBV20-1
TGCAGCGTTAAGCGGGGTGGGTCCTACAATGAGCAGTTCTTC
CSVKRGGSYNEQFF
>few|TRBJ2-3|TRBD1|TRBV20-1
TGCAGTGCTCACAGGGGGGGCACAGATACGCAGTATTTT
CSAHRGGTDTQYF
>.|TRBJ2-1|.|TRBV3-1
TGTGCCAGCAGCCTTTCAGACGGCGGGGTGTACAATGAGCAGTTCTTC
CASSLSDGGVYNEQFF
>many|TRBJ1-6|TRBD1|TRBV4-1
TGCGCCAGCAGCCAAGGCCCGACAGGGTTTAATCCCCTCCACTTT
CASSQGPTGFNPLHF
>few|TRBJ1-6|TRBD1|TRBV6-5
TGTGCCAGCAGTTCAACAGGGGTTAATTCACCCCTCCACTTT
CASSSTGVNSPLHF
>few|TRBJ2-1|TRBD1|TRBV7-2
TGTGCCAGCACGTCGAGGACAGGGGCAAGAAATGAGCAGTTCTTC
CASTSRTGARNEQFF
>many|TRBJ1-1|TRBD1|TRBV20-1
TGCAGTGCTCAACTCAGACAGGGGGCGGAAGCTTTCTTT
CSAQLRQGAEAFF
>many|TRBJ2-5|TRBD2|TRBV15
TGTGCCACCAGTGGGAGGGGAGGATCGGAGACCCAGTACTTC
CATSGRGGSETQYF
>few|TRBJ2-7|.|TRBV27
TGTGCCAGCAGTTTAAAGGCGGGACAGTTTTCCTACGAGCAGTACTTC
CASSLKAGQFSYEQYF
>.|TRBJ1-1|.|TRBV18
TGTGCCAGCTCAGCTCGAGTGGTGGGCACTGAAGCTTTCTTT
CASSARVVGTEAFF
>many|TRBJ2-7|.|TRBV7-8
TGTGCCAGCAGCCCCACAAGATTAGCGGATAACTACGAGCAGTACTTC
CASSPTRLADNYEQYF
>few|TRBJ2-1|.|TRBV7-3
TGTGCCAGCAGCTTAAGTGGGGAGCCTTTTTACAATGAGCAGTTCTTC
CASSLSGEPFYNEQFF
>few|TRBJ2-7|.|TRBV2
TGTGCCAGCAGTGGGGGCGGACTCCACGGACGGTACGAGCAGTACTTC
CASSGGGLHGRYEQYF
>many|TRBJ1-1|.|TRBV20-1
TGCAGTGCTAGAGTGGGGGGGATGAACACTGAAGCTTTCTTT
CSARVGGMNTEAFF
>.|TRBJ1-1|.|TRBV3-1
TGTGCCAGCAGTCCTACGGGACCGAAATACACTGAAGCTTTCTTT
CASSPTGPKYTEAFF
>few|TRBJ2-6|TRBD1|TRBV20-1
TGCAGTGCTAGGGGGGGACAGGCTGGGGCCAACGTCCTGACTTTC
CSARGGQAGANVLTF
>few|TRBJ2-5|TRBD2|TRBV9
TGTGCCAGCAGCGTAGACGGGAGGGCGGAGACCCAGTACTTC
CASSVDGRAETQYF
>.|TRBJ2-1|TRBD2|TRBV20-1
TGCAGTGCTAGATATAGCGGGAGGGCCCCATTTGAGCAGTTCTTC
CSARYSGRAPFEQFF
>few|TRBJ1-1|TRBD1|TRBV15
TGTGCCACCAGCAGGGAGGGGGACTACAGGGGAGCTTTCTTT
CATSREGDYRGAFF
>few|TRBJ2-2|TRBD1|TRBV18
TGTGCCAGCTCACCGAGGACAGGGGCCGGGGAGCTGTTTTTT
CASSPRTGAGELFF
>few|TRBJ1-6|.|TRBV19
TGTGCCAGTAGTATTCAGGGAACAAGTTCACCCCTCCACTTT
CASSIQGTSSPLHF
>many|TRBJ1-5|TRBD1|TRBV28
TGTGCCAGCACCTCGGACAGGGTTGGGGATCAGCCCCAGCATTTT
CASTSDRVGDQPQHF
>.|TRBJ2-3|.|TRBV7-2
TGTGCCAGCAGCTTAGTTAGTAACAGATACACAGATACGCAGTATTTT
CASSLVSNRYTDTQYF
>many|TRBJ2-7|.|TRBV11-2
TGTGCCAGCAGCTTAGGACAGTTGAGCTACGAGCAGTACTTC
CASSLGQLSYEQYF
>few|TRBJ2-6|.|TRBV11-2
TGTGCCAGCACCCGGGGGGCCAACGTCCTGACTTTC
CASTRGANVLTF
>.|TRBJ1-2|.|TRBV5-1
TGCGCCAGCAGCTGGACAGAATCTACCTATGGCTACACCTTC
CASSWTESTYGYTF
>few|TRBJ2-3|.|TRBV20-1
TGCAGTGCTAGGGAGACTATTTTCAACACAGATACGCAGTATTTT
CSARETIFNTDTQYF